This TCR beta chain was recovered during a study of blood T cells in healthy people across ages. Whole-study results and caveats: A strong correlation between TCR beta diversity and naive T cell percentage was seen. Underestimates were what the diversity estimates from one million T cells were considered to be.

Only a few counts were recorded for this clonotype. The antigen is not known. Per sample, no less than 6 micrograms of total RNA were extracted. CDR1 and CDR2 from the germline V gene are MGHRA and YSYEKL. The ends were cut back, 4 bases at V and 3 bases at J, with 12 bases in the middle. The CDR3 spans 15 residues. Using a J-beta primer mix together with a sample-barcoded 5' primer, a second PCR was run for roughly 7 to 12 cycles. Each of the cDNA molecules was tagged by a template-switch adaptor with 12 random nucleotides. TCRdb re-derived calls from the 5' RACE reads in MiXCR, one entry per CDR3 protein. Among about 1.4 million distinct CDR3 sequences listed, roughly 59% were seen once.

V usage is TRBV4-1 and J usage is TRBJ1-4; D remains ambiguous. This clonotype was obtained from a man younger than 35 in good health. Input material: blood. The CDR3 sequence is CASSLYTPPNEKLFF. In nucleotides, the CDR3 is TGCGCCAGCAGCCTGTATACCCCGCCTAATGAAAAACTGTTTTTT.